A single TCR beta chain is shown here with its context. Its antigen is undetermined. The source of the sample is a study of cytomegalovirus exposure and HLA in healthy donors. V lost 6 bases and J lost 1, with 13 bases in between. The CDR3 has 15 residues. Germline V CDR1 and CDR2: MDHEN, SYDVKM. PCR employed 60 Vbeta and 13 Jbeta primers. Produced via immunoSEQ multiplex PCR; TCRdb's table is partial and in-frame only. Of about 180,000 clones listed, 76% are singletons. Regarding the study as a whole: V- and J-gene trimming of TCR beta was linked (in a later analysis) to a missense DCLRE1C variant. Data from an earlier analysis indicated that most TCR beta V segments were productive either about 90% or about 30% of the time.

Source material: PBMCs. This sequence originates from a man aged 18 to 35 in good health and CMV-seronegative. This chain links TRBV28 with TRBJ2-4; D perhaps matches TRBD2 (6 bases). CDR3 DNA sequence: TGTGCCAGCAGCTCCCCCGCGGGGGCCAAAAACATTCAGTACTTC. It yields the protein CASSSPAGAKNIQYF.